Presented here are 8 T cell receptor beta chains from one specimen sequenced in a study of OX40 agonist ivuxolimab in advanced cancers. Generated by immunoSEQ multiplex PCR, the TCRdb table keeps only in-frame clones and is missing some. The sample has 120,000 or so clones; roughly nine tenths are singletons. Specimen: CD4+ or CD8+ T cells sorted from blood, collected in a trial of the OX40 agonist ivuxolimab. These receptors were taken from an adult with an advanced solid tumor such as melanoma, head and neck, liver or kidney cancer.

The V call is TRBV5-4, the J call TRBJ1-2; D possibly corresponds to TRBD1 (5 bases). The germline V gene encodes CDR1 SGHNT and CDR2 YYREEE (reference sequence). The V gene lost 3 bases and the J gene lost 4 bases, with 10 bases spanning the gap. This CDR3 has 13 residues. The CDR3 loop is CASSSPGGYGYTF. CDR3 DNA sequence: TGTGCCAGCAGCTCTCCGGGGGGCTATGGCTACACCTTC.

V gene TRBV19 combines with J gene TRBJ2-5, with D unresolved. The germline V and J ends were trimmed by 4 bases and 5 bases, with 11 bases remaining between them. Germline loops: CDR1 LNHDA, CDR2 SQIVND (reference sequence). This CDR3 comprises 13 residues. Here the CDR3 reads CASSRQARETQYF. CDR3 sequence (DNA): TGTGCCAGTAGTAGGCAAGCGCGGGAGACCCAGTACTTC.

The chain has TRBV11-3 and TRBJ2-7; 7 bases map to TRBD1. The CDR3 sequence is 14 residues long. Germline V gene lookup returns CDR1 SGHNT and CDR2 YENEEA. V was pared by 4 bases and J by 5 bases, with 8 bases of the junction left unmatched. The CDR3 protein is CASSSATGSHEQYF. CDR3 bases: TGTGCCAGCAGCTCAGCGACAGGGAGCCACGAGCAGTACTTC. The whole variable domain, filled in from reference TRBV11-3 and TRBJ2-7, reads EAGVVQSPRYKIIEKKQPVAFWCNPISGHNTLYWYLQNLGQGPELLIRYENEEAVDDSQLPKDRFSAERLKGVDSTLKIQPAELGDSAVYLCASSSATGSHEQYFGPGTRLTVT.

The V gene is TRBV6-5, the J gene TRBJ1-4; the match to TRBD1 covers 7 bases. The V segment lost 6 bases and the J segment 5 bases; nucleotides outside the gene matches: 6. The germline gives CDR1 MNHEY, CDR2 SVGAGI. This CDR3 comprises 14 residues. The CDR3 DNA reads as TGTGCCAGCAGGGTGACAGGGCGGAATGAAAAACTGTTTTTT. Encoded protein: CASRVTGRNEKLFF.

The CDR3: CATSRELAGVSSYNEQFF. The CDR3, as DNA: TGTGCCACCAGCAGAGAACTAGCGGGTGTCAGCTCCTACAATGAGCAGTTCTTC. This sequence joins TRBV15 and TRBJ2-1; 9 nucleotides match TRBD2. The CDR3 covers 18 residues. Germline CDR1 and CDR2: LNHNV and YYDKDF (reference sequence). Unmatched junction bases numbered 6, after V lost 0 bases and J lost 0 bases.

The V call is TRBV4-2, the J call TRBJ2-2, with D maybe TRBD2 (7 bases). With 0 bases removed from V and 6 bases from J, the gap between germline ends came to 17 bases. Germline assignment: CDR1 LGHNA and CDR2 YNFKEQ. The CDR3 has 17 amino acids. CDR3 nucleotides: TGTGCCAGCAGCCAAGATCGTGAGGGGGGGGTCGCCGGGGAGCTGTTTTTT. The encoded protein is CASSQDREGGVAGELFF.

CDR3 sequence reads: CASSSPKLAGGEGTDTQYF. The CDR3 DNA sequence: TGTGCCAGCAGCTCCCCAAAACTAGCGGGGGGGGAAGGCACAGATACGCAGTATTTT. V and J are TRBV11-3 and TRBJ2-3; TRBD2 matches 13 bases. Germline V gives CDR1 SGHNT, CDR2 YENEEA. V shed 4 bases and J 1 base; nucleotides not matched to a gene: 11. The CDR3 totals 19 residues.

The chain uses TRBV5-1 and TRBJ1-1, with TRBD1 as a possible D gene (6 bases). CDR3 size: 14 residues. Germline V CDR1 and CDR2: SGHRS, YFSETQ. The V and J ends lost 4 bases and 4 bases respectively, with 14 bases between them. The CDR3 nucleotides read TGCGCCAGCAGCCAGGACAGCACCAGCACTGAAGCTTTCTTT. Encoded protein: CASSQDSTSTEAFF. The variable domain in full, completed from reference TRBV5-1 and TRBJ1-1, reads KAGVTQTPRYLIKTRGQQVTLSCSPISGHRSVSWYQQTPGQGLQFLFEYFSETQRNKGNFPGRFSGRQFSNSRSEMNVSTLELGDSALYLCASSQDSTSTEAFFGQGTRLTVV.